These 15 T cell receptor beta chains originate from one sample sequenced in a study of cytomegalovirus exposure and HLA in healthy donors. PCR involved 60 Vbeta and 13 Jbeta primers. Sequenced by immunoSEQ multiplex PCR; TCRdb stores in-frame clones only, minus some. The data hold 110,000 to 150,000 clones, with 60% to 85% observed a single time. Source material: PBMCs. Source of these receptors: a male donor in good health and CMV-seropositive.

This chain links TRBV7-9 with TRBJ1-4; 7 bases match TRBD1. This CDR3 has 18 amino acids. Unmatched junction bases numbered 12, after V lost 5 bases and J lost 0 bases. Germline CDR1 is SEHNR and CDR2 is FQNEAQ (reference sequence). CDR3 DNA sequence: TGTGCCAGCAGCCCCGAGGGGACAGCCCGAGCAACTAATGAAAAACTGTTTTTT. This gives the protein CASSPEGTARATNEKLFF.

This clone was seen only once. The chain carries TRBV7-3 and TRBJ2-7; 11 bases line up with TRBD2. This CDR3 region has 15 residues. Germline CDR1 and CDR2: SGHTA and FQGTGA. The ends lost 5 bases at V and 6 bases at J; junction bases unmatched: 9. CDR3 in DNA: TGTGCCAGCAGCGCCACTAGCGGGAGTACGGCCGAGCAGTACTTC. Protein product: CASSATSGSTAEQYF.

This clone was observed once. The chain has TRBV11-2 and TRBJ1-1, with D uncertain. Germline CDR1 is SGHAT and CDR2 is FQNNGV. Trimming left V 2 bases short and J 3 bases short, with 13 bases between. The CDR3 is made up of 15 amino acids. The CDR3 sequence is CASSLSPGMDTEAFF. The CDR3 DNA is TGTGCCAGCAGCTTAAGTCCGGGTATGGACACTGAAGCTTTCTTT.

V is TRBV13 and J is TRBJ2-4; 7 positions agree with TRBD1. The CDR3 covers 16 residues. Germline V CDR1 and CDR2: PRHDT, FYEKMQ (reference sequence). The V and J ends lost 5 bases and 1 base, in that order; junction bases with no gene match: 8. For the CDR3, the DNA is TGTGCCAGCAGCCCCTCGACAGGGACGGCCAAAAACATTCAGTACTTC. Protein product: CASSPSTGTAKNIQYF.

The rearrangement uses TRBV5-6 and TRBJ2-5, with 13 bases fitting TRBD2. The CDR3 is 16 amino acids. Trimming cost V 1 base and J 5 bases; bases outside gene matches: 5. Germline assignment: CDR1 SGHDT and CDR2 YYEEEE. As DNA, the CDR3 is TGTGCCAGCAGCTTGTCACTAGCGGGGGGGGAGGAGACCCAGTACTTC. Translating it yields CASSLSLAGGEETQYF.

This chain uses TRBV10-3 with TRBJ2-2; 9 nucleotides align to TRBD2. V shed 5 bases, J shed 7 bases, and the junction held 8 bases outside the gene matches. The CDR3 length is 15 residues. Germline CDR1 reads ENHRY; CDR2 reads SYGVKD. As DNA, the CDR3 is TGTGCCATCAGTCCCCTTAGCGGGAGCGGCGGGGAGCTGTTTTTT. This gives the protein CAISPLSGSGGELFF.

The chain carries TRBV6-4 and TRBJ2-5; D possibly corresponds to TRBD2 (6 bases). Trimming left V 3 bases short and J 5 bases short, with 16 bases between. The CDR3 length is 15 residues. Germline V CDR1 and CDR2: MRHNA, SNTAGT. In DNA, the CDR3 is TGTGCCAGCAGTGAGTTCGGGGGAGAAGGGGAGACCCAGTACTTC. It specifies CASSEFGGEGETQYF.

The chain combines TRBV29-1 with TRBJ2-7, with D possibly matching TRBD2 (5 bases). V lost 6 bases and J lost 2, with 14 bases in between. CDR1 is SQVTM, CDR2 ANQGSEA, per germline. This CDR3 has 13 residues. Written as DNA, the CDR3 is TGCAGCGTAACGGACGGGGAGACCTACGAGCAGTACTTC. Translated, it gives CSVTDGETYEQYF.

The chain uses TRBV25-1 and TRBJ1-1; D is possibly TRBD1 (5 bases). The V end lost 1 base, the J end lost 5 bases, and 8 bases lay between the germline ends. This CDR3 contains 13 residues. In germline, CDR1 is MGHDK, CDR2 SYGVNS. The CDR3 loop reads CASSEWEGTEAFF. The CDR3 nucleotides are TGTGCCAGCAGTGAATGGGAGGGGACTGAAGCTTTCTTT. Full variable domain (remainder filled in from reference TRBV25-1 and TRBJ1-1): EADIYQTPRYLVIGTGKKITLECSQTMGHDKMYWYQQDPGMELHLIHYSYGVNSTEKGDLSSESTVSRIRTEHFPLTLESARPSHTSQYLCASSEWEGTEAFFGQGTRLTVV.

This chain links TRBV9 with TRBJ2-2, with 10 bases aligning to TRBD2. The junction had 4 bases not matched to a gene; V was cut back by 4 bases and J by 1 base. The CDR3 is 16 amino acids. CDR1 is SGDLS and CDR2 is YYNGEE in the germline V gene. The CDR3 coding sequence is TGTGCCAGCAGCATCCTAGCGGGGGAGAACACCGGGGAGCTGTTTTTT. Its translation is CASSILAGENTGELFF.

This sequence joins TRBV6-1 and TRBJ1-6; 8 bases agree with TRBD1. The V segment lost 6 bases and the J segment 8 bases; nucleotides outside the gene matches: 6. The CDR3 is 14 amino acids. CDR1 and CDR2 (germline): MNHNS, SASEGT. The CDR3 sequence: CASRDRVEHSPLHF. CDR3 nucleotide sequence: TGTGCCAGCAGGGACAGGGTAGAACATTCACCCCTCCACTTT.

This clone was detected once. The chain recombines TRBV28 with TRBJ2-7; no clear D gene. The CDR3 is 11 residues long. V lost 6 bases and J 3 bases, leaving 6 bases between the germline ends. CDR1 is MDHEN, CDR2 SYDVKM, per germline. CDR3 bases: TGTGCCAGCAGATCCAACTACGAGCAGTACTTC. It codes for CASRSNYEQYF.

This chain uses TRBV7-3 with TRBJ2-1; TRBD2 is a possible D gene (5 bases). Looked up from germline, CDR1 is SGHTA and CDR2 is FQGTGA. CDR3 length equals 20 residues. The V and J ends lost 2 bases and 2 bases respectively, with 25 bases between them. Here the CDR3 DNA reads TGTGCCAGCAGCTTATCTCCATATACCGGTAGCGCCCAAGCCTACAATGAGCAGTTCTTC. This encodes CASSLSPYTGSAQAYNEQFF. The whole variable domain, filled in from reference TRBV7-3 and TRBJ2-1, reads GAGVSQTPSNKVTEKGKYVELRCDPISGHTALYWYRQSLGQGPEFLIYFQGTGAADDSGLPNDRFFAVRPEGSVSTLKIQRTERGDSAVYLCASSLSPYTGSAQAYNEQFFGPGTRLTVL.

The rearrangement uses TRBV4-3 and TRBJ2-1, with unresolved D. Trimming left V 1 base short and J 7 bases short, with 8 bases between. CDR1 is LGHNA, CDR2 YSLEER, per germline. The CDR3 runs to 13 residues. In DNA, the CDR3 is TGCGCCAGCAGCCAAGCCCGAGGAAATGAGCAGTTCTTC. This codes for CASSQARGNEQFF.

The chain is built from TRBV7-9 and TRBJ1-2, with 9 bases that match TRBD1. Germline lookup yields CDR1 SEHNR and CDR2 FQNEAQ (reference sequence). Trimming took 5 bases from V and 7 from J; bases not matched to a gene: 5. The CDR3 consists of 13 residues. CDR3 residues: CASSPQGASGYTF. The CDR3 DNA reads TGTGCCAGCAGCCCACAGGGGGCAAGTGGCTACACCTTC.